One sample yielded the 20 T cell receptor beta chains listed below, sequenced in a study of blood T cell repertoires in COVID-19. TCRdb's table, derived via immunoSEQ multiplex PCR, lists solely in-frame clones and lacks some. Of about 150,000 clones listed, just under 85% are singletons. The specimen sequenced was PBMCs or T cells enriched from blood (not recorded which). The source is a woman aged 40 to 55 who had recovered from COVID-19.

This clone turned up a few times. V is TRBV9 and J is TRBJ1-4, with 10 positions matching TRBD1. CDR1 is SGDLS, CDR2 YYNGEE, per germline. This CDR3 has 15 amino acids. The junction had 6 bases not matched to a gene; V was cut back by 4 bases and J by 6 bases. The CDR3 is CASSPWDRGHEKLFF. In nucleotides, the CDR3 is TGTGCCAGCAGCCCCTGGGACAGGGGCCATGAAAAACTGTTTTTT.

V and J are TRBV5-1 and TRBJ2-1; D not resolved. The length of the CDR3 is 12 residues. Germline CDR1 and CDR2: SGHRS and YFSETQ. V lost 0 bases and J 10 bases, leaving 8 bases between the germline ends. CDR3 in DNA: TGCGCCAGCAGCTTGGGGTCGAGGGAGCAGTTCTTC. Translation gives CASSLGSREQFF.

The V call is TRBV5-1, the J call TRBJ1-2; no definite D call. V lost 0 bases and J 5 bases, leaving 11 bases between the germline ends. This CDR3 has 14 amino acids. Germline values: CDR1 SGHRS, CDR2 YFSETQ. CDR3 sequence (DNA): TGCGCCAGCAGCTTGGGTGCAGCGGAGTATGGCTACACCTTC. Amino acid sequence: CASSLGAAEYGYTF.

This chain joins TRBV2 and TRBJ1-1; D not resolved. This CDR3 comprises 15 residues. Germline values: CDR1 SNHLY, CDR2 FYNNEI. V was cut by 0 bases and J by 6 bases, with 14 bases left in between. The CDR3 region is CASSEAGLLAPEAFF. As DNA, the CDR3 is TGTGCCAGCAGTGAAGCTGGCCTCTTAGCTCCTGAAGCTTTCTTT.

V usage is TRBV10-3 and J usage is TRBJ2-1; TRBD2 matches at 14 bases. The CDR3 is made up of 14 amino acids. Germline-derived CDR1 and CDR2 are ENHRY and SYGVKD. V lost 7 bases and J lost 8; bases outside the gene matches: 4. CDR3 loop: CAITPGLAGDEQFF. CDR3 nucleotide sequence: TGTGCCATCACCCCGGGACTAGCGGGAGATGAGCAGTTCTTC.

This clone has at least ten counts. The V and J genes are TRBV5-1 and TRBJ2-3; maybe TRBD2 (6 bases). Germline lookup yields CDR1 SGHRS and CDR2 YFSETQ. Trimming removed 2 bases at V and 2 bases at J, with 12 bases between. The CDR3 sequence is 15 residues long. DNA for the CDR3: TGCGCCAGCAGCTTTTTTCGGACTAACACAGATACGCAGTATTTT. Its protein product is CASSFFRTNTDTQYF.

This chain uses TRBV5-1 with TRBJ1-1; perhaps TRBD1 as D (6 bases). The germline CDR1 and CDR2 sequences are SGHRS and YFSETQ. The CDR3 extends over 14 amino acids. The V gene lost 3 bases and the J gene lost 0 bases, with 9 bases spanning the gap. The CDR3 region has the DNA TGCGCCAGCAGCTCGGACAGCATGAACACTGAAGCTTTCTTT. Its protein product is CASSSDSMNTEAFF. The full variable domain, with the rest looked up from reference TRBV5-1 and TRBJ1-1, is KAGVTQTPRYLIKTRGQQVTLSCSPISGHRSVSWYQQTPGQGLQFLFEYFSETQRNKGNFPGRFSGRQFSNSRSEMNVSTLELGDSALYLCASSSDSMNTEAFFGQGTRLTVV.

The V call is TRBV3-1 (or the pseudogene TRBV3-2), the J call TRBJ2-5; a weak D match, TRBD1 (5 bases). The V end lost 1 base, the J end lost 5 bases, and 14 bases lay between the germline ends. Germline values: CDR1 LGHDT, CDR2 YNNKEL (reference sequence). The CDR3 extends over 15 amino acids. The chain's CDR3 is CASSQVGQGWETQYF. In DNA, the CDR3 is TGTGCCAGCAGCCAAGTGGGCCAGGGCTGGGAGACCCAGTACTTC.

The chain combines TRBV27 with TRBJ1-5; 8 positions agree with TRBD1. This CDR3 has 15 residues. Germline CDR1 and CDR2: MNHEY and SMNVEV (reference sequence). J gave up 3 bases and V 5 bases, and 6 bases lay outside the gene matches. The CDR3 reads CASSAGQGHNQPQHF. In DNA, the CDR3 is TGTGCCAGCAGTGCCGGACAGGGTCACAATCAGCCCCAGCATTTT.

This clone came up once. This chain joins TRBV9 and TRBJ1-1; D perhaps matches TRBD1 (6 bases). Per germline, CDR1 SGDLS and CDR2 YYNGEE. The CDR3 consists of 16 residues. The V end was cut by 3 bases, the J end by 1 base, with 16 bases between. CDR3 in DNA: TGTGCCAGCAGCGGGGGTCGAGGGACACCGAACACTGAAGCTTTCTTT. As protein: CASSGGRGTPNTEAFF.

The gene calls are TRBV5-4 and TRBJ2-3; 7 nucleotides agree with TRBD2. The germline V gene encodes CDR1 SGHNT and CDR2 YYREEE (reference sequence). There are 15 residues in the CDR3. Trimming at V came to 2 bases and at J to 0 bases, leaving 3 bases not matched to a gene. The CDR3 bases are TGTGCCAGCAGCTTAAAGCGGGAAAGCACAGATACGCAGTATTTT. It encodes CASSLKRESTDTQYF.

This clone has only one observation. The chain has TRBV20-1 and TRBJ2-2; no clear D. The CDR3 consists of 14 residues. Germline CDR1 is DFQATT and CDR2 is SNEGSKA (reference sequence). V dropped 3 bases and J dropped 1 base, with 9 bases sitting between them. The CDR3 bases are TGCAGTGCTAGTTCTCAGGTGAACACCGGGGAGCTGTTTTTT. Protein: CSASSQVNTGELFF.

This clone appeared once. The chain joins TRBV12-5 to TRBJ1-1; D may be TRBD1 (5 bases). This CDR3 is 13 amino acids long. V was pared by 6 bases and J by 6 bases, with 14 bases between. CDR1 and CDR2 from the germline V gene are LGHNT and FRNRAP. The CDR3 sequence: CASGTPGGAEAFF. Written as DNA, the CDR3 is TGTGCTAGTGGCACCCCTGGGGGGGCTGAAGCTTTCTTT.

This clone was seen a handful of times. J is TRBJ2-7 and V is TRBV6-5; D remains ambiguous. The germline V and J ends were trimmed by 2 bases and 5 bases, with 13 bases remaining between them. Germline V gene lookup returns CDR1 MNHEY and CDR2 SVGAGI. The CDR3 is 14 residues long. Written as DNA, the CDR3 is TGTGCCAGCAGTTACGGCGGAGCCCCCAACGAGCAGTACTTC. This encodes CASSYGGAPNEQYF.

The chain joins TRBV27 to TRBJ2-7; 8 bases fit TRBD2. Germline V gives CDR1 MNHEY, CDR2 SMNVEV (reference sequence). CDR3 size: 15 residues. Trimming removed 1 base from V and 2 bases from J; junction bases left unmatched: 4. CDR3 nucleotide sequence: TGTGCCAGCAGTTTATTTAGCGGGGCGCCCTACGAGCAGTACTTC. Translating it yields CASSLFSGAPYEQYF.

The chain is built from TRBV5-5 and TRBJ1-5, with 7 positions matching TRBD1. Germline lookup yields CDR1 SGHKS and CDR2 YYEKEE (reference sequence). The junction had 13 bases not matched to a gene; V was cut back by 0 bases and J by 7 bases. This CDR3 region has 17 residues. The CDR3, as DNA: TGTGCCAGCAGCTTGGGCTTGGTGACAGGGACCGGCCAGCCCCAGCATTTT. Its protein product is CASSLGLVTGTGQPQHF.

This chain uses TRBV2 with TRBJ2-7; possibly TRBD1 for D (6 bases). The V end lost 7 bases, the J end lost 1 base, and 17 bases lay between the germline ends. This CDR3 is 15 amino acids long. Germline values: CDR1 SNHLY, CDR2 FYNNEI. The chain's CDR3 is CASTQGLPGSYEQYF. CDR3 DNA: TGTGCCAGCACCCAGGGGCTCCCTGGGTCCTACGAGCAGTACTTC.

The chain uses TRBV15 and TRBJ2-7, with D perhaps matching TRBD1 (7 bases). V lost 4 bases and J 5 bases, leaving 12 bases between the germline ends. The CDR3 sequence is 13 residues long. Germline assignment: CDR1 LNHNV and CDR2 YYDKDF (reference sequence). The CDR3, as DNA: TGTGCCACCAGCACTGGCAGGGGGGACGAGCAGTACTTC. Protein product: CATSTGRGDEQYF.

V and J are TRBV5-5 and TRBJ2-7, with D tentatively TRBD1 (6 bases). Trimming removed 0 bases from V and 0 bases from J, with 13 bases in between. The germline V gene encodes CDR1 SGHKS and CDR2 YYEKEE (reference sequence). This CDR3 spans 16 amino acids. The CDR3 here is CASSLETGLSSYEQYF. In DNA, the CDR3 is TGTGCCAGCAGCTTGGAGACAGGACTCTCCTCCTACGAGCAGTACTTC.

This clone came up a few times. The chain employs TRBV19 and TRBJ2-1, with 15 nucleotides matching TRBD2. The J segment lost 0 bases and the V segment lost 5 bases, leaving 8 bases of the junction unmatched. Germline V gives CDR1 LNHDA, CDR2 SQIVND (reference sequence). The CDR3 loop spans 19 amino acids. The chain's CDR3 is CASSDPGLAGGRSYNEQFF. The CDR3, as DNA: TGTGCCAGTAGTGATCCGGGACTAGCGGGAGGCCGCTCCTACAATGAGCAGTTCTTC.